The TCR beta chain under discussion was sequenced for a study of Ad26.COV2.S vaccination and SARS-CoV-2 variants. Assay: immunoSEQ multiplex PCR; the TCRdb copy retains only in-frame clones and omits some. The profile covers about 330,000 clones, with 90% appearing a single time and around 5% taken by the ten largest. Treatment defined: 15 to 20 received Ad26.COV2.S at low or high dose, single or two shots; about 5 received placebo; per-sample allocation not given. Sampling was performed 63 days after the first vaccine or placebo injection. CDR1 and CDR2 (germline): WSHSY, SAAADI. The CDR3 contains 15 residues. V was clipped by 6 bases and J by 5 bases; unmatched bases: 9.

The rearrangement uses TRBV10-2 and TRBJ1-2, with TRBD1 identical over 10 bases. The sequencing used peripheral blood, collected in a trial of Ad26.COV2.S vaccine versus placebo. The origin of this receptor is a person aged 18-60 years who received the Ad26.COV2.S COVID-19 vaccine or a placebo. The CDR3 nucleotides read TGCGCCAGCAGACCCGGGACAGGGGTTTCGTATGGCTACACCTTC. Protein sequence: CASRPGTGVSYGYTF.